The clone carrying this T cell receptor beta chain was counted ten times or more. Its antigen is as yet unknown. CD4+ or CD8+ T cells at a count of roughly 1 million served as input for the sorted libraries. cDNA synthesis was performed by 5'RACE with 10-nucleotide random UMIs. TCRdb itself ran the 5' RACE reads through MiXCR, one entry per CDR3 protein. Among 39,000 or so distinct CDR3 sequences listed, around 4.8% were seen once. The CDR3 contains 13 residues. The data were taken from a study of neurological immune-mediated disorders. Findings and limits, study-wide: None of the CDR3 amino acid sequences in expanded clones turned up in more than one subject, which points to private repertoires in all groups. Multiple sclerosis patients had less TCR clonal expansion than even healthy controls, unlike HTLV-1-associated myelopathy.

This TCR came from a man younger than 35 in good health. Sequencing used CD4+ T cells from blood. The chain joins TRBV21-1 to TRBJ1-6. TRBV21-1 is deemed a pseudogene. CDR3 sequence (DNA): TGTGCCAGCAGCAAGCCCTATAATTCACCCCTCCACTTT. This gives the protein CASSKPYNSPLHF.